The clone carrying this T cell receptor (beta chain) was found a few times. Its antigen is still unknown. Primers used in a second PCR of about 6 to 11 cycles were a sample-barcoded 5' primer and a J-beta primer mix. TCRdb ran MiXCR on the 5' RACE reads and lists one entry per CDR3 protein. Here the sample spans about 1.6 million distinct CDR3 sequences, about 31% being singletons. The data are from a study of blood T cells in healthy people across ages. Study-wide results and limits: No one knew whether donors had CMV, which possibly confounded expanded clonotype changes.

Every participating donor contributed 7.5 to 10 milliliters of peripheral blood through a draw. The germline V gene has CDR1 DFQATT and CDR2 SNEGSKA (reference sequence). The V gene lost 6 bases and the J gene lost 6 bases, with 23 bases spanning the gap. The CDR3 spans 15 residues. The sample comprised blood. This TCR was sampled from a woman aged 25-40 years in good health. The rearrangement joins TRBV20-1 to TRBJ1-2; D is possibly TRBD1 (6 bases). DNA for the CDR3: TGCAGTGCCCTACACACCCACAATAGGGGGGATGGCTACACCTTC. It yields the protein CSALHTHNRGDGYTF.